A selection of T cell receptor beta chains follows, all from one sample in a study of shared clonotypes between healthy human individuals. TCRdb's copy holds only in-frame clones and misses some; the assay was immunoSEQ multiplex PCR. The data hold 1 million to 1.3 million clones, with roughly 74% observed a single time. Sequencing was performed on memory CD4+ T cells from PBMCs. The receptors come from a young man in good health. Some clones in this sample may be carry-over from other donors' samples. Both conserved end residues are part of each CDR3. A D gene is named only where the DNA matches it firmly. Expanded clones get a size class; other rows say once, few or many, or leave the size out.

j_call: TRBJ1-5
v_call: TRBV19
cdr3_length: 13
d_call: .
clone_size: once
cdr3_aa: CASTENEDQPQHF
cdr3_nt: TGTGCCAGTACCGAGAACGAGGATCAGCCCCAGCATTTT

j_call: TRBJ2-1
v_call: TRBV7-9
cdr3_length: 15
d_call: TRBD2
clone_size: once
cdr3_aa: CASSQGLAGNNEQFF
cdr3_nt: TGTGCCAGCAGCCAGGGACTAGCGGGTAACAATGAGCAGTTCTTC

j_call: TRBJ2-3
v_call: TRBV7-3
cdr3_length: 14
d_call: TRBD1
clone_size: .
cdr3_aa: CASSPTGGGDTQYF
cdr3_nt: TGTGCCAGCAGCCCCACAGGGGGCGGAGATACGCAGTATTTT

j_call: TRBJ2-7
v_call: TRBV28
cdr3_length: 13
d_call: .
clone_size: .
cdr3_aa: CASSFRSENEQYF
cdr3_nt: TGTGCCAGCAGTTTCCGTTCGGAGAACGAGCAGTACTTC

j_call: TRBJ2-5
v_call: TRBV5-1
cdr3_length: 16
d_call: TRBD2
clone_size: .
cdr3_aa: CASSPDVTGGYETQYF
cdr3_nt: TGCGCCAGCAGCCCCGACGTCACGGGAGGGTATGAGACCCAGTACTTC

j_call: TRBJ1-1
v_call: TRBV2
cdr3_length: 14
d_call: .
clone_size: .
cdr3_aa: CASSRSGVNTEAFF
cdr3_nt: TGTGCCAGCAGCAGGAGTGGAGTGAACACTGAAGCTTTCTTT

j_call: TRBJ1-2
v_call: TRBV5-5
cdr3_length: 15
d_call: TRBD1
clone_size: many
cdr3_aa: CASSLQGRFNYGYTF
cdr3_nt: TGTGCCAGCAGCCTACAGGGGAGGTTTAACTATGGCTACACCTTC

j_call: TRBJ2-3
v_call: TRBV6-1
cdr3_length: 11
d_call: .
clone_size: once
cdr3_aa: CASSFLDTQYF
cdr3_nt: TGTGCCAGCAGTTTTTTAGATACGCAGTATTTT

j_call: TRBJ1-1
v_call: TRBV4-3
cdr3_length: 14
d_call: .
clone_size: .
cdr3_aa: CASSQVGAKTEAFF
cdr3_nt: TGCGCCAGCAGCCAAGTCGGGGCTAAAACTGAAGCTTTCTTT

j_call: TRBJ2-3
v_call: TRBV9
cdr3_length: 16
d_call: .
clone_size: few
cdr3_aa: CASSTGLLLNTDTQYF
cdr3_nt: TGTGCCAGCAGCACTGGCTTACTCCTAAACACAGATACGCAGTATTTT

j_call: TRBJ2-3
v_call: TRBV5-1
cdr3_length: 13
d_call: .
clone_size: .
cdr3_aa: CASSLGTRDTQYF
cdr3_nt: TGCGCCAGCAGCTTAGGAACTAGGGATACGCAGTATTTT

j_call: TRBJ2-5
v_call: TRBV7-9
cdr3_length: 15
d_call: TRBD2
clone_size: .
cdr3_aa: CASSPDGGVQETQYF
cdr3_nt: TGTGCCAGCAGCCCAGACGGGGGGGTCCAAGAGACCCAGTACTTC

j_call: TRBJ1-4
v_call: TRBV9
cdr3_length: 14
d_call: .
clone_size: once
cdr3_aa: CASSPRPGGEKLFF
cdr3_nt: TGTGCCAGCAGCCCAAGACCGGGAGGGGAAAAACTGTTTTTT

j_call: TRBJ2-3
v_call: TRBV25-1
cdr3_length: 14
d_call: .
clone_size: .
cdr3_aa: CASSERLAADTQYF
cdr3_nt: TGTGCCAGCAGTGAAAGGCTAGCCGCAGATACGCAGTATTTT